This TCR beta chain was retrieved from a study of blood T cell repertoires in COVID-19. Study details: Samples came from the United States, Italy and Spain, spanning acute and convalescent COVID-19. The analysed material was cDNA or gDNA that came from T cells, B-cell-depleted T cells, or PBMCs.

Sequenced by immunoSEQ multiplex PCR; TCRdb stores in-frame clones only, minus some. Of about 250,000 clones listed, 70% to 90% are singletons. This CDR3 is 18 amino acids long. The germline V gene encodes CDR1 SGDLS and CDR2 YYNGEE. The ends lost 0 bases at V and 0 bases at J; junction bases unmatched: 5. This clone has just one count. Cohort 3 donors counted as recovered after two negative PCRs, clearance, or resolved symptoms. Sequencing input: PBMCs or T cells enriched from blood (not recorded which). This clonotype was obtained from a man between 18 and 35 years old who had recovered from COVID-19. The chain carries TRBV9 and TRBJ2-3, with 12 bases matching TRBD2. The CDR3 nucleotides read TGTGCCAGCAGCGTAGGCTGGACTAGCGGGGCTAGCACAGATACGCAGTATTTT. This encodes CASSVGWTSGASTDTQYF.